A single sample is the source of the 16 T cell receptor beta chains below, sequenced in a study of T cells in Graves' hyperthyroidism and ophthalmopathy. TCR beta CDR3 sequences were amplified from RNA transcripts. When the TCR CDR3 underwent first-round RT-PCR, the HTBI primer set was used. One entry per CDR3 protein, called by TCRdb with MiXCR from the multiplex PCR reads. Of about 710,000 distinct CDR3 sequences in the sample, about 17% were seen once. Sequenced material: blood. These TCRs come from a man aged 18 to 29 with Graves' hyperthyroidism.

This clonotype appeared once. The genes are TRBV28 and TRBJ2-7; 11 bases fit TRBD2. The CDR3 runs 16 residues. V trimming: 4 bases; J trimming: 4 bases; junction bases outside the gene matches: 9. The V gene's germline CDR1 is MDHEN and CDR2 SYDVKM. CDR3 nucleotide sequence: TGTGCCAGCAGTTCCTCCAGACTAGCGGGGAATTACGAGCAGTACTTC. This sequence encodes CASSSSRLAGNYEQYF. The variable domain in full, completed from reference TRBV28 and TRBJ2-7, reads DVKVTQSSRYLVKRTGEKVFLECVQDMDHENMFWYRQDPGLGLRLIYFSYDVKMKEKGDIPEGYSVSREKKERFSLILESASTNQTSMYLCASSSSRLAGNYEQYFGPGTRLTVT.

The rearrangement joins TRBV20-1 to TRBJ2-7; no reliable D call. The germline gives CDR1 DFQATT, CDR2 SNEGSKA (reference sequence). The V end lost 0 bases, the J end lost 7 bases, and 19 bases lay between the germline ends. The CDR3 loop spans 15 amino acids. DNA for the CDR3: TGCAGTGCTAGAGATATAGCAGGTCCAATGATTGAGCAGTACTTC. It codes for CSARDIAGPMIEQYF.

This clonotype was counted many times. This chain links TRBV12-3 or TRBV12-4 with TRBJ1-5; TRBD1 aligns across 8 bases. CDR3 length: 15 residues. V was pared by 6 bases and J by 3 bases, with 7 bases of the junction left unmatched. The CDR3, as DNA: TGTGCCAGCAGCGTAGACAGGGGTGTCAATCAGCCCCAGCATTTT. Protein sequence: CASSVDRGVNQPQHF.

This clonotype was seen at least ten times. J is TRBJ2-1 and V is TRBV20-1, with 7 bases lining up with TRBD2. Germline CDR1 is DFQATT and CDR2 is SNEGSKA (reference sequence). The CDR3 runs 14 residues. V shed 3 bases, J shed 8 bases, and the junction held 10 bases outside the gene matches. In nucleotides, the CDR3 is TGCAGTGCTAGGGGGACTACTACCCTAGATGAGCAGTTCTTC. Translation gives CSARGTTTLDEQFF.

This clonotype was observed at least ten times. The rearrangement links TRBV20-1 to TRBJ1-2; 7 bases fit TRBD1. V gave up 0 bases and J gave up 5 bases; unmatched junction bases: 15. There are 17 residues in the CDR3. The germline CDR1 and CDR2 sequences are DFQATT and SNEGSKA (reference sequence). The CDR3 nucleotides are TGCAGTGCTAGAGATCCGGTGACAGGGCTGCAGGTGTATGGCTACACCTTC. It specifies CSARDPVTGLQVYGYTF.

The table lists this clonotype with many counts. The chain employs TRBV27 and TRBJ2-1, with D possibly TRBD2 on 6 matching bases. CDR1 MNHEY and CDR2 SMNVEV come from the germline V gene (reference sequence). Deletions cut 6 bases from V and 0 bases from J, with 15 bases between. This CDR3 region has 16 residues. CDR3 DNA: TGTGCCAGCAGCGTCTTCGGGGGTAGCTCCTACAATGAGCAGTTCTTC. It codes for CASSVFGGSSYNEQFF.

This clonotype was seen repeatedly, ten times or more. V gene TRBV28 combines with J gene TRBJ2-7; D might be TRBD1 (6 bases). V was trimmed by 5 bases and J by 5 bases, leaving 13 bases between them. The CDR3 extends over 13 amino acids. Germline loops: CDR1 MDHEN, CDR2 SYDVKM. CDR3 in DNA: TGTGCCAGCAGTCAGGGGTTTACTGACGAGCAGTACTTC. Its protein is CASSQGFTDEQYF.

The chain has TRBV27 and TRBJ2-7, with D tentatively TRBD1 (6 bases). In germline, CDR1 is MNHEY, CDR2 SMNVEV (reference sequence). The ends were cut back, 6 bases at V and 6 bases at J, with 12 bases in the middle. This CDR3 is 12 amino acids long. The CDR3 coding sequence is TGTGCCAGCAGCCGAACAGGGATCGAGCAGTACTTC. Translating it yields CASSRTGIEQYF.

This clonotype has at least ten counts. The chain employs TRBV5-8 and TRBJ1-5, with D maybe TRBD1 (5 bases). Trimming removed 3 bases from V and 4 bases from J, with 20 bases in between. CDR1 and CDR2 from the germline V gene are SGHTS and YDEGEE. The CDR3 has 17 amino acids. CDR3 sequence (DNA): TGTGCCAGCAGCTCCGGGGGTACGCAGGGTGGGAATCAGCCCCAGCATTTT. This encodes CASSSGGTQGGNQPQHF.

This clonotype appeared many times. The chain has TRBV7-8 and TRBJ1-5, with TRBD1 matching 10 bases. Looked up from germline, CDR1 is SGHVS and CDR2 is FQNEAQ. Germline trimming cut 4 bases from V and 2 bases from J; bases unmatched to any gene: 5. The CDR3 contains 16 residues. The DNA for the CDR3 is TGTGCCAGCAGCTCTGGGACAGGGGAGGGCAATCAGCCCCAGCATTTT. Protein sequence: CASSSGTGEGNQPQHF.

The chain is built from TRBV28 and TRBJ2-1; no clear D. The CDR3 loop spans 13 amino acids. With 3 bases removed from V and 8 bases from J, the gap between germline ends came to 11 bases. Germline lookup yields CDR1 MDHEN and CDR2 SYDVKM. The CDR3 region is CASSLVSWHEQFF. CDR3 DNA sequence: TGTGCCAGCAGTTTGGTTAGCTGGCATGAGCAGTTCTTC.

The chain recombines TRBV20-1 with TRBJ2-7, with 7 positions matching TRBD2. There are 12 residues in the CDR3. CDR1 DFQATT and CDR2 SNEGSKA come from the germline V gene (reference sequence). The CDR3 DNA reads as TGCAGCACTAGCGCCCCAAAAGACGAGCAGTACTTC. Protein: CSTSAPKDEQYF.

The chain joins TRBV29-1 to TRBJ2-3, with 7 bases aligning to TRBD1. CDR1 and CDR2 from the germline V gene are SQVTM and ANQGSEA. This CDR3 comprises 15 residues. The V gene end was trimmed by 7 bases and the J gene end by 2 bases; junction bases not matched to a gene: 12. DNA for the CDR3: TGCAGCGGGTACAGGGGCGCATACCCCACAGATACGCAGTATTTT. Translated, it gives CSGYRGAYPTDTQYF.

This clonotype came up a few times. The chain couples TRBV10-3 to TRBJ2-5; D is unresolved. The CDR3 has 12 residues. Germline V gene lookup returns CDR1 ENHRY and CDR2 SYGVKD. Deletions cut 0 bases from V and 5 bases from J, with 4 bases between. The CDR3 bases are TGTGCCATCAGTGAGTCAGTGGAGACCCAGTACTTC. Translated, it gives CAISESVETQYF.

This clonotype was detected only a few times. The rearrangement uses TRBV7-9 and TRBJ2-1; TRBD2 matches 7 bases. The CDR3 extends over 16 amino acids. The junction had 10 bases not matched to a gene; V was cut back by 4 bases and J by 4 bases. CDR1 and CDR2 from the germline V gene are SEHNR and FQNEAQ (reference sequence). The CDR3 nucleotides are TGTGCCAGCAGCTCTCAGCGGGGAAAGAGGTACAATGAGCAGTTCTTC. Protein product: CASSSQRGKRYNEQFF. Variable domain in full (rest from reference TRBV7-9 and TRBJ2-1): DTGVSQNPRHKITKRGQNVTFRCDPISEHNRLYWYRQTLGQGPEFLTYFQNEAQLEKSRLLSDRFSAERPKGSFSTLEIQRTEQGDSAMYLCASSSQRGKRYNEQFFGPGTRLTVL.

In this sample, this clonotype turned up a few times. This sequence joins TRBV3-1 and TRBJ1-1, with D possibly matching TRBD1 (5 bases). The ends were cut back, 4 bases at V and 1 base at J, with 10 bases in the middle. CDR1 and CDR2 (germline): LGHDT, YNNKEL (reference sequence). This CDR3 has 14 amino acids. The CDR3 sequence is CASSLEGQNTEAFF. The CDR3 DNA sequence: TGTGCCAGCAGCCTGGAGGGGCAGAACACTGAAGCTTTCTTT.